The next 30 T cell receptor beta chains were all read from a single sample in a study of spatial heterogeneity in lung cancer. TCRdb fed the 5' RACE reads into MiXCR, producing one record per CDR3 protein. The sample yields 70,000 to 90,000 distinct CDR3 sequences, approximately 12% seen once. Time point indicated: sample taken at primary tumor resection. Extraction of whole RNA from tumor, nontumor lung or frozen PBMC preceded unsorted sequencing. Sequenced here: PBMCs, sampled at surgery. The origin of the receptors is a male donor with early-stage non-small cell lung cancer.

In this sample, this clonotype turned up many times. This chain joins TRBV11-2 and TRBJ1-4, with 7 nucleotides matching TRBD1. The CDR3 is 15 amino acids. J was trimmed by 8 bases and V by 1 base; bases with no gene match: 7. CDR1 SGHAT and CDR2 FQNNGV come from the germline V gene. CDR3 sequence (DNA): TGTGCCAGCAGCTTAGCGACAGGGAGGGACGAAAAACTGTTTTTT. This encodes CASSLATGRDEKLFF.

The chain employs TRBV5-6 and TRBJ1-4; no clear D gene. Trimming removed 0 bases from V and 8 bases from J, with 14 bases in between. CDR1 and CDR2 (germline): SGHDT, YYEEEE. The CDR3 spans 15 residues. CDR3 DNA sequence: TGTGCCAGCAGCTTGGTTGACCCTCCAAAGGAAAAACTGTTTTTT. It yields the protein CASSLVDPPKEKLFF.

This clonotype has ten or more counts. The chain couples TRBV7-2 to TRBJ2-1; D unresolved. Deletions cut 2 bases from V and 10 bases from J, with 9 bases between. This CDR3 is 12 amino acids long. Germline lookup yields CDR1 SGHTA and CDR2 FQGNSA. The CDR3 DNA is TGTGCCAGCAGCTTAAACGGGCCCGAGCAGTTCTTC. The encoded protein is CASSLNGPEQFF. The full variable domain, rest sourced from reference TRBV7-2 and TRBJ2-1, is GAGVSQSPSNKVTEKGKDVELRCDPISGHTALYWYRQSLGQGLEFLIYFQGNSAPDKSGLPSDRFSAERTGGSVSTLTIQRTQQEDSAVYLCASSLNGPEQFFGPGTRLTVL.

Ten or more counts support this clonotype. The CDR3 coding sequence is TGTGCCAGCAGTCAGACCGGGACTAGCGGGAGTGGGCAGTTCTTC. Translation gives CASSQTGTSGSGQFF. J is TRBJ2-1 and V is TRBV12-3 or TRBV12-4, with 14 nucleotides matching TRBD2. After removal of 5 bases from V and 12 bases from J, the junction contained 9 bases not matched to a gene. This CDR3 spans 15 amino acids.

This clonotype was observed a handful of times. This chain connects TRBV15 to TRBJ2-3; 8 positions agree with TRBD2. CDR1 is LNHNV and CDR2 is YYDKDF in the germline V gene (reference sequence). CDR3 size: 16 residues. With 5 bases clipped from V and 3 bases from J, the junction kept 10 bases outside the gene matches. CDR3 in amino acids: CATSVGASGGTDTQYF. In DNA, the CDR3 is TGTGCCACCAGCGTTGGGGCGAGCGGGGGAACAGATACGCAGTATTTT.

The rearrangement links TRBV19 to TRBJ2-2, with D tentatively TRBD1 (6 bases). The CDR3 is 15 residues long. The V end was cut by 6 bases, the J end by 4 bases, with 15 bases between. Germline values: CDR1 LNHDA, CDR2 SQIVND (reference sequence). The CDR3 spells CASRDVGAGTGELFF. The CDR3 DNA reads TGTGCCAGTAGGGATGTGGGGGCGGGCACCGGGGAGCTGTTTTTT.

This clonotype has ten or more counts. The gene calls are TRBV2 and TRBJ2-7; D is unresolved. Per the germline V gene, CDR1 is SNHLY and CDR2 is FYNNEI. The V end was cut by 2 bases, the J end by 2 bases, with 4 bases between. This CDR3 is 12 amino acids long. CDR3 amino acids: CASSESAYEQYF. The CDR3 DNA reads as TGTGCCAGCAGTGAAAGTGCCTACGAGCAGTACTTC.

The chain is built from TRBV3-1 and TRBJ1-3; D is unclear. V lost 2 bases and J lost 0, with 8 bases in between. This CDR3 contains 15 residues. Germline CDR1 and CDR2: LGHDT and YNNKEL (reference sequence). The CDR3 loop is CASSQRLPSGNTIYF. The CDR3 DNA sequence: TGTGCCAGCAGCCAACGTCTGCCCTCTGGAAACACCATATATTTT.

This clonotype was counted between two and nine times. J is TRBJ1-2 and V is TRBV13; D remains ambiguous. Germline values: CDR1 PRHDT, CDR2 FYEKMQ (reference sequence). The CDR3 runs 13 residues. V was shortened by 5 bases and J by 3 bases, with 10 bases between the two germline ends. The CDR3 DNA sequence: TGTGCCAGCAGCGGCAGCCTCCACTATGGCTACACCTTC. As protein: CASSGSLHYGYTF. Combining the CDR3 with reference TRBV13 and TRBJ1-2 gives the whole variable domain AAGVIQSPRHLIKEKRETATLKCYPIPRHDTVYWYQQGPGQDPQFLISFYEKMQSDKGSIPDRFSAQQFSDYHSELNMSSLELGDSALYFCASSGSLHYGYTFGSGTRLTVV.

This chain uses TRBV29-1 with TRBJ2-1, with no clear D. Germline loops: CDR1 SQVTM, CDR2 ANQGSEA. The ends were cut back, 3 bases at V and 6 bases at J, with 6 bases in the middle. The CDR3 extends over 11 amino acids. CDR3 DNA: TGCAGCGTTGACAGACTCAATGAGCAGTTCTTC. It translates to CSVDRLNEQFF.

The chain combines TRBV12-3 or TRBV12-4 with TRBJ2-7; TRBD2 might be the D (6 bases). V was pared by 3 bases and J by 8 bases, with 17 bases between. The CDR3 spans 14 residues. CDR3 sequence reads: CASSFTGRGWKQYF. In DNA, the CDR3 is TGTGCCAGCAGTTTTACGGGCCGGGGGTGGAAGCAGTACTTC.

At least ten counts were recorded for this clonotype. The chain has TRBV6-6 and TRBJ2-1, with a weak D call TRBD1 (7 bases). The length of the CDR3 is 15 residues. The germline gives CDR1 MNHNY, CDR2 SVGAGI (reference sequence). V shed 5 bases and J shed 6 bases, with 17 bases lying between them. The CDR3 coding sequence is TGTGCCAGCAGTGGAGGGACAGCTGCACGCAATGAGCAGTTCTTC. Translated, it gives CASSGGTAARNEQFF.

CDR3 sequence reads: CATSRDHDTNTEAFF. DNA for the CDR3: TGTGCCACCAGCAGAGACCATGATACAAACACTGAAGCTTTCTTT. The chain carries TRBV15 and TRBJ1-1; D is unclear. The germline V gene encodes CDR1 LNHNV and CDR2 YYDKDF (reference sequence). The length of the CDR3 is 15 residues. Deletions cut 0 bases from V and 2 bases from J, with 10 bases between.

CDR3 loop: CASGQWAGRPDGYGYTF. CDR3 DNA: TGCGCCAGCGGCCAATGGGCAGGGAGACCCGATGGCTATGGCTACACCTTC. The V call is TRBV5-1, the J call TRBJ1-2; D possibly corresponds to TRBD1 (5 bases). V was clipped by 7 bases and J by 4 bases, with 26 bases between them. The CDR3 runs to 17 residues. Germline values: CDR1 SGHRS, CDR2 YFSETQ.

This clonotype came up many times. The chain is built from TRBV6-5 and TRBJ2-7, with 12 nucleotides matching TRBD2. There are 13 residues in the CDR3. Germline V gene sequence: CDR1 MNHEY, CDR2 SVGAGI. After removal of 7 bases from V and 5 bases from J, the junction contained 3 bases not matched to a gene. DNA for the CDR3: TGTGCCAGCACCGGACTAGCGGGAAACGAGCAGTACTTC. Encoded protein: CASTGLAGNEQYF.

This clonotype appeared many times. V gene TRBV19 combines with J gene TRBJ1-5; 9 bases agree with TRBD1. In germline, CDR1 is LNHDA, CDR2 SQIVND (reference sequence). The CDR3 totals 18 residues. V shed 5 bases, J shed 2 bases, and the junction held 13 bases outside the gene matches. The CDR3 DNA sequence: TGTGCCAGTAGTGACGGGACAGGGAGATGGGTAGGCAATCAGCCCCAGCATTTT. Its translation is CASSDGTGRWVGNQPQHF.

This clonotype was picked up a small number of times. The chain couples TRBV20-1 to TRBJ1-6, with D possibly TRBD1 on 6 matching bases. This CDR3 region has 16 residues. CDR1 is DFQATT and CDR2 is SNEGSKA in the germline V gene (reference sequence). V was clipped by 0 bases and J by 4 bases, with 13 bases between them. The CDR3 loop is CSARDAGQHYNSPLHF. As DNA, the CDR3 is TGCAGTGCTAGAGATGCAGGACAGCATTATAATTCACCCCTCCACTTT.

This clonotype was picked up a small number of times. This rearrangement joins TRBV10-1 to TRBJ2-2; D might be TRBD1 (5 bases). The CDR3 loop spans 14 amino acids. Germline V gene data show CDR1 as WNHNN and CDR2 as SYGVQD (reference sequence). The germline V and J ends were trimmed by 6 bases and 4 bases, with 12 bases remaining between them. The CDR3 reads CASRGIGVTGELFF. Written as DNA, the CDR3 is TGCGCCAGCAGGGGTATAGGGGTCACCGGGGAGCTGTTTTTT.

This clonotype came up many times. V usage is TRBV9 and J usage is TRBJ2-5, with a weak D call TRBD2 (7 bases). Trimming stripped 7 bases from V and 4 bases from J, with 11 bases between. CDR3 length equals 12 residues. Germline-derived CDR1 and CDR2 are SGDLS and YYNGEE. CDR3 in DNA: TGTGCCAGCGGGAGGGGGTTAGAGACCCAGTACTTC. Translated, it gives CASGRGLETQYF.

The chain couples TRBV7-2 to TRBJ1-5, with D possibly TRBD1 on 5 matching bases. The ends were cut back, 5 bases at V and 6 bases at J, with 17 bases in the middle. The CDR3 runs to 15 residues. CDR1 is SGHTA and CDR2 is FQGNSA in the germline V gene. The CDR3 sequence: CASSPTGPSGQPQHF. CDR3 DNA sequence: TGTGCCAGCAGCCCGACGGGGCCCAGTGGTCAGCCCCAGCATTTT.

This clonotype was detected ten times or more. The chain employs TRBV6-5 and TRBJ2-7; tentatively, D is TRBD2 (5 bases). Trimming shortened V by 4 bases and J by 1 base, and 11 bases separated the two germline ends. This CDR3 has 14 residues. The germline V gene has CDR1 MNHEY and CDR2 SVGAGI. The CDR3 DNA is TGTGCCAGCAGTTCTCTAGCCGCGTCCTACGAGCAGTACTTC. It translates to CASSSLAASYEQYF.

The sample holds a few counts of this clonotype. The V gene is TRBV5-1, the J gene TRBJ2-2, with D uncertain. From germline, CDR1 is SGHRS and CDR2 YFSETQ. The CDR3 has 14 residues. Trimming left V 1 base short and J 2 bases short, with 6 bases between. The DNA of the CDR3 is TGCGCCAGCAGCTTGCAGGCCAACACCGGGGAGCTGTTTTTT. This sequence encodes CASSLQANTGELFF.

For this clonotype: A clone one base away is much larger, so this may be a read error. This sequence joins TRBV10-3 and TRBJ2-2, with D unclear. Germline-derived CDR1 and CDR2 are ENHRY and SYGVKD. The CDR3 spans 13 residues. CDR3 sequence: CVISESQAGELFF. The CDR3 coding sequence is TGTGTCATCAGTGAGTCCCAGGCCGGGGAGCTGTTTTTT.

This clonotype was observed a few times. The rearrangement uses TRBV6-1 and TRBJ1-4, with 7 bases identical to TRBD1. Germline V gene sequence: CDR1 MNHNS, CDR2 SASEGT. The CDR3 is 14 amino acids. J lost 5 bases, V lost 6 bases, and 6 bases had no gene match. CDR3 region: CASRTGATNEKLFF. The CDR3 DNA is TGTGCCAGCAGAACAGGGGCCACCAATGAAAAACTGTTTTTT.

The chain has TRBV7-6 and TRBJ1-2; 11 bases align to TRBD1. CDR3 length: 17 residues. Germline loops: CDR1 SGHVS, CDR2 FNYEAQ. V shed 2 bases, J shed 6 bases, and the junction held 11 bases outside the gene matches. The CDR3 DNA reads TGTGCCAGCAGCTTAAGGCCAACCGGACAGGGGGCCGATGGCTACACCTTC. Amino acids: CASSLRPTGQGADGYTF.

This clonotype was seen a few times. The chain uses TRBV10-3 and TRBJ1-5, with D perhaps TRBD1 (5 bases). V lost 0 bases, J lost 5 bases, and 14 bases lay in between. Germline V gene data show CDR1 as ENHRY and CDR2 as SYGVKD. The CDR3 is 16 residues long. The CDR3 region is CAISESMQGLHQPQHF. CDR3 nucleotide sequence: TGTGCCATCAGTGAGTCTATGCAGGGTTTGCATCAGCCCCAGCATTTT.

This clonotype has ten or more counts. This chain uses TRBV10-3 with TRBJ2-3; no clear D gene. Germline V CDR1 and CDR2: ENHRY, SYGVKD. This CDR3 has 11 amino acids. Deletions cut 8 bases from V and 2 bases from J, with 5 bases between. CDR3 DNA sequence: TGTGCCATCGCTAACACAGATACGCAGTATTTT. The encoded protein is CAIANTDTQYF.

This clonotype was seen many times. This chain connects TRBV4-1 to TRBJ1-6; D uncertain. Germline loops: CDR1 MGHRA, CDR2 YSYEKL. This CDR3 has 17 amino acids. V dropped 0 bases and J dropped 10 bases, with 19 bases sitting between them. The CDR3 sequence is CASSQELPGRTTSPLHF. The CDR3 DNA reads TGCGCCAGCAGCCAAGAACTTCCTGGGAGGACCACGTCACCCCTCCACTTT.

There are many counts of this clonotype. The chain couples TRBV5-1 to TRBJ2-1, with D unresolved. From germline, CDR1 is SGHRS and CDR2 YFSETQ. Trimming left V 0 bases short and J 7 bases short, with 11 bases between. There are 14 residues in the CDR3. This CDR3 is CASSLGPRGNEQFF. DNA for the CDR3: TGCGCCAGCAGCTTGGGGCCCCGTGGGAATGAGCAGTTCTTC.

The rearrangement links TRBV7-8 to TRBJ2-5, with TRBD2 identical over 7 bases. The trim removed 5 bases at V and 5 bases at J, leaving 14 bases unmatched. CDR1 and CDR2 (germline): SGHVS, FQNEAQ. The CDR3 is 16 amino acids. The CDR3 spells CASSKVPAGVYETQYF. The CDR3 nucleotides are TGTGCCAGCAGCAAGGTGCCGGCGGGAGTATATGAGACCCAGTACTTC.